The T cell receptor (beta chain) described here comes from a study of T cell responses to AZD1222 COVID-19 vaccine (dated by TCRdb to the early 2020s). In terms of the full investigation: TCR sequencing was performed for some 250 trial participants, of whom some 200 were given two doses of AZD1222 and some 25 were given two doses of MenACWY control vaccine. Trial participants were enrolled by age into 18-55, 56-69 and 70-plus year subgroups, with roughly 160, 29 and 62 TCR-sequenced participants respectively.

Trimming takes 4 bases off V and 2 bases off J; junction bases not matched to a gene: 5. Taken from cysteine to phenylalanine, the CDR3 has 14 residues. Only the CDR3 portion is preserved as DNA: 42 bases, with reading frame beginning at the first base. The germline V gene (reference sequence) gives CDR1 as GTSNPN and CDR2 as SVGIG. The CDR3 regions of human TCRbeta chains were subjected to immunosequencing. The study's own analysis went as follows. Repertoire TCRs were matched against a reference library of SARS-CoV-2-specific TCRs generated with the MIRA antigen-specificity platform. Breadth was defined as the fraction of unique TCRs that were SARS-CoV-2-associated, and depth was defined as the fraction of total T cells that were SARS-CoV-2-associated. Using the MIRA data, each spike-specific TCR was assigned both to the spike region to which the TCR was reactive and to a CD4 or CD8 class. Log10-transformed breadth and depth values were compared by one-way ANOVA with Sidak's multiple comparisons tests. The source is immuneACCESS, and TCRdb retained only in-frame sequences with V and J called. Part of the clones is not carried over; for the studies checked, unresolved V genes explain less than half of this, and the remainder is unexplained. V and J calls and clone size are given by that table; D and trimming were obtained from the DNA. Recorded for this sample are 100,000 or so clones; roughly 90% of them occurred a single time. Roughly 3.1% of the sample lies in the top ten.

Taken with the paper, the label for time point translates to: about 28 days (+/-7) after the second vaccine dose. Because spike-specific TCR depth and breadth did not differ between the two schedules, AZD1222 recipients who got a second dose at roughly 4 weeks were pooled with those who got a second dose at roughly 12 weeks. The vaccinee samples were drawn from two UK trials, COV001 and COV002, one of which was a single-blind randomized controlled phase 2/3 trial testing AZD1222 (ChAdOx1 nCoV-19) in healthy adults. For TCRbeta chain sequencing, PBMC samples from trial participants were taken at day 0 and at day 28 after the second dose. As regards this clone: It has no known antigen specificity. There are no base qualities to consult, and no much larger clone falls within one base.

What the work shows at the level of the full study, not this receptor alone: Vaccine-associated CD4 TCRs spanned the whole spike protein, with dominant responses in regions 160-218 and 743-854. Conclusions about previously exposed vaccinees were limited because only six or seven AZD1222 recipients were SARS-CoV-2 seropositive at baseline. The 56-69-year group was small, and its depth increase did not reach significance, likely because of low power. Because no day 14 peak-response samples were available, repertoires were characterized only after the peak T cell response. Participants were mostly white British and included more females than males, and it was suggested by the authors that clonal diversity may have been underestimated. Nearly half of unique spike-specific TCRs reportedly recognized epitopes outside regions mutated in the B.1.351 and B.1.1.7 variants. A significant rise in spike-specific TCR breadth and depth was observed after two AZD1222 doses relative to day 0 and relative to MenACWY recipients.

Rearrangement joined TRBV30 to TRBJ2-7, with 10 bases matching TRBD2. The material sequenced was peripheral blood, taken 28 days after the second AZD1222 dose. This clonotype originated in an adult who received the AZD1222 COVID-19 vaccine. In nucleotides, the sequence is TGTGCCTGGAATTTAGGACTAGCGGCCTACGAGCAGTACTTC. It translates as CAWNLGLAAYEQYF.